The next 9 T cell receptor beta chains were all read from a single sample in a study of HIV-infected children after antiretroviral therapy interruption. Unique molecular identifiers were included in an RNA-based 3' RACE TCR library. In TCRdb, the 3' RACE reads were re-called with MiXCR into one record per CDR3 protein. Of about 89,000 distinct CDR3 sequences listed, roughly 6.4% are singletons. Treatment denoted: PENTA 11 planned treatment interruption arm or continuous ART arm. The material sequenced was CD45RA+ CD4+ T cells from PBMCs, pooled from several time points, taken from a donor given antiretroviral therapy, either interrupted or continuous. The subset is: naive CD4+ CD45RA+ CD45RO- T cells. All receptors come from a pool of human donors with HIV.

This clonotype was recorded many times. This chain uses TRBV18 with TRBJ1-3; 7 bases fit TRBD1. CDR1 and CDR2 from the germline V gene are KGHSH and LQKENI. CDR3 size: 15 residues. V was clipped by 3 bases and J by 0 bases; unmatched bases: 2. The CDR3 sequence: CASSPGQNSGNTIYF. DNA for the CDR3: TGTGCCAGCTCACCGGGACAGAACTCTGGAAACACCATATATTTT.

Many counts were recorded for this clonotype. The chain employs TRBV6-1 and TRBJ1-6; no clear D gene. V was clipped by 3 bases and J by 9 bases, with 18 bases between them. The CDR3 extends over 16 amino acids. Germline CDR1 and CDR2: MNHNS and SASEGT. CDR3 residues: CASSDHAGAGSSPLHF. The CDR3 DNA follows: TGTGCCAGCAGTGATCATGCGGGAGCCGGGAGTTCACCCCTCCACTTT.

This clonotype was detected ten times or more. J is TRBJ1-2 and V is TRBV15, with D perhaps matching TRBD1 (5 bases). The CDR3 spans 17 residues. V was pared by 5 bases and J by 8 bases, with 27 bases between. Germline V gives CDR1 LNHNV, CDR2 YYDKDF (reference sequence). In DNA, the CDR3 is TGTGCCACCAGCCCCCAGGTTAGGGGCTTAATCCCCCGGGGCTACACCTTC. It specifies CATSPQVRGLIPRGYTF. The full variable domain, in which reference TRBV15 and TRBJ1-2 provide the parts outside the CDR3, is DAMVIQNPRYQVTQFGKPVTLSCSQTLNHNVMYWYQQKSSQAPKLLFHYYDKDFNNEADTPDNFQSRRPNTSFCFLDIRSPGLGDTAMYLCATSPQVRGLIPRGYTFGSGTRLTVV.

This clonotype came up a few times. The chain is built from TRBV24-1 and TRBJ2-5; weak D call: TRBD1 (6 bases). The CDR3 totals 15 residues. Per germline, CDR1 KGHDR and CDR2 SFDVKD. V lost 3 bases and J 6 bases, leaving 16 bases between the germline ends. The DNA of the CDR3 is TGTGCCACCAGTGATCCTGGACAGAACCTCAAGACCCAGTACTTC. Translating gives CATSDPGQNLKTQYF.

The sample holds many counts of this clonotype. The chain combines TRBV18 with TRBJ2-7; 13 positions match TRBD2. CDR3 length: 17 residues. The ends lost 2 bases at V and 2 bases at J; junction bases unmatched: 6. Germline assignment: CDR1 KGHSH and CDR2 LQKENI. The CDR3 nucleotides read TGTGCCAGCTCACCAGAGGGACTAGCGGGGAAAACCTACGAGCAGTACTTC. Residues: CASSPEGLAGKTYEQYF.

The V gene is TRBV28, the J gene TRBJ1-1, with a possible D match to TRBD1 (5 bases). Trimming stripped 10 bases from V and 1 base from J, with 16 bases between. In germline, CDR1 is MDHEN, CDR2 SYDVKM. CDR3 size: 14 residues. The chain's CDR3 is CATITGRGNTEAFF. CDR3 DNA: TGTGCCACCATCACAGGTCGGGGGAACACTGAAGCTTTCTTT.

This clonotype was recorded at least ten times. The chain links TRBV20-1 to TRBJ1-2; 8 bases agree with TRBD1. Trimming cost V 8 bases and J 3 bases; bases outside gene matches: 5. CDR3 length: 12 amino acids. CDR1 and CDR2 (germline): DFQATT, SNEGSKA (reference sequence). The CDR3 bases are TGCAGTCTCGGACAGGGCGACTATGGCTACACCTTC. Translation: CSLGQGDYGYTF.

Many counts were recorded for this clonotype. The V gene is TRBV23-1, the J gene TRBJ2-2; D is undetermined. TRBV23-1 is sorted into the ORF group, with uncertain function. CDR3 length equals 18 residues. The V gene lost 0 bases and the J gene lost 4 bases, with 18 bases spanning the gap. CDR3 nucleotide sequence: TGCGCCAGCAGTCAATCGCCCCAAGACGCGAGGTCCACCGGGGAGCTGTTTTTT. It is translated as CASSQSPQDARSTGELFF.

V usage is TRBV9 and J usage is TRBJ1-1; a weak D match, TRBD1 (6 bases). Trimming removed 0 bases at V and 1 base at J, with 7 bases between. Germline CDR1 reads SGDLS; CDR2 reads YYNGEE. CDR3 length: 14 amino acids. CDR3 coding DNA: TGTGCCAGCAGCGTAGAGACAGGGAACACTGAAGCTTTCTTT. Residues: CASSVETGNTEAFF.